Listed below are T cell receptor beta chains from one sample, sequenced in a study of cytomegalovirus exposure and HLA in healthy donors. Assay: immunoSEQ multiplex PCR; the TCRdb copy retains only in-frame clones and omits some. The table records 100,000 to 150,000 clones, 75% to 90% of them present only once. The source material was PBMCs. Every receptor here comes from a male donor in good health and CMV-seronegative. CDR3s include the opening cysteine and the closing phenylalanine or tryptophan. Fields, in order: J gene, V gene, D gene, clone size, CDR3 DNA, CDR3 protein. A D gene is named only where the DNA matches it firmly. Expanded clones get a size class; other rows say once, few or many, or leave the size out.

J gene: TRBJ2-1
V gene: TRBV6-5
D gene: -
clone size: -
CDR3 DNA: TGTGCCAGCAGTTACTCGACACTGGGCAATGAGCAGTTCTTC
CDR3 protein: CASSYSTLGNEQFF

J gene: TRBJ2-3
V gene: TRBV7-9
D gene: -
clone size: -
CDR3 DNA: TGTGCCAGCAGCGGGCAGGGCACAGATACGCAGTATTTT
CDR3 protein: CASSGQGTDTQYF

J gene: TRBJ2-7
V gene: TRBV14
D gene: -
clone size: -
CDR3 DNA: TGTGCCAGCAGCCAGGTCCAGGTGCAGTACTTC
CDR3 protein: CASSQVQVQYF

J gene: TRBJ2-7
V gene: TRBV7-9
D gene: -
clone size: few
CDR3 DNA: TGTGCCAGCAGTTTTCTAGGGGATTCTCAACCGTCATACTTC
CDR3 protein: CASSFLGDSQPSYF

J gene: TRBJ1-6
V gene: TRBV5-5
D gene: TRBD1
clone size: -
CDR3 DNA: TGTGCCAGCAGCTGGGCCGGGACAGAAGATTCACCCCTCCACTTT
CDR3 protein: CASSWAGTEDSPLHF

J gene: TRBJ2-7
V gene: TRBV30
D gene: TRBD1
clone size: -
CDR3 DNA: TGTGCCTGGGCACAGGGGACCTACGAGCAGTACTTC
CDR3 protein: CAWAQGTYEQYF

J gene: TRBJ2-1
V gene: TRBV7-3
D gene: -
clone size: -
CDR3 DNA: TGTGCCAGCAGCTTAAAAAAGAGCTCCTACAATGAGCAGTTCTTC
CDR3 protein: CASSLKKSSYNEQFF

J gene: TRBJ2-7
V gene: TRBV7-2
D gene: TRBD1
clone size: once
CDR3 DNA: TGTGCCAGCAGCTTAAGGGGAGACAGGGTGCACGAGCAGTACTTC
CDR3 protein: CASSLRGDRVHEQYF

J gene: TRBJ1-2
V gene: TRBV20-1
D gene: -
clone size: few
CDR3 DNA: TGCAGTGCGGGGGGGCTCTATGGCTACACCTTC
CDR3 protein: CSAGGLYGYTF

J gene: TRBJ1-5
V gene: TRBV19
D gene: -
clone size: few
CDR3 DNA: TGTGCCAGTAGTAAACAGGTAGCCAATCAGCCCCAGCATTTT
CDR3 protein: CASSKQVANQPQHF

J gene: TRBJ2-2
V gene: TRBV27
D gene: TRBD2
clone size: -
CDR3 DNA: TGTGCCAGCGGGGCGGGAGCTAAAACCGGGGAGCTGTTTTTT
CDR3 protein: CASGAGAKTGELFF

J gene: TRBJ2-1
V gene: TRBV15
D gene: -
clone size: once
CDR3 DNA: TGTGCCACCAGCAGAGATCCATACGAGAATGAGCAGTTCTTC
CDR3 protein: CATSRDPYENEQFF

J gene: TRBJ2-3
V gene: TRBV25-1
D gene: -
clone size: -
CDR3 DNA: TGTGCCAGCAGTGAACAGCGGATTCCAGAGGATACGCAGTATTTT
CDR3 protein: CASSEQRIPEDTQYF

J gene: TRBJ2-7
V gene: TRBV7-9
D gene: TRBD1
clone size: -
CDR3 DNA: TGTGCCAGCAGCTCCCCTGCTGCGCCGAGGGGGCTCTACGAGCAGTACTTC
CDR3 protein: CASSSPAAPRGLYEQYF

J gene: TRBJ1-3
V gene: TRBV2
D gene: TRBD1
clone size: -
CDR3 DNA: TGTGCCAGCAGTGACCCTGGGACAGTTGGAAACACCATATATTTT
CDR3 protein: CASSDPGTVGNTIYF

J gene: TRBJ2-6
V gene: TRBV11-3
D gene: -
clone size: -
CDR3 DNA: TGTGCCAGCAGCGCCACCTCTGGGGCCAACGGCCTGACTTTC
CDR3 protein: CASSATSGANGLTF